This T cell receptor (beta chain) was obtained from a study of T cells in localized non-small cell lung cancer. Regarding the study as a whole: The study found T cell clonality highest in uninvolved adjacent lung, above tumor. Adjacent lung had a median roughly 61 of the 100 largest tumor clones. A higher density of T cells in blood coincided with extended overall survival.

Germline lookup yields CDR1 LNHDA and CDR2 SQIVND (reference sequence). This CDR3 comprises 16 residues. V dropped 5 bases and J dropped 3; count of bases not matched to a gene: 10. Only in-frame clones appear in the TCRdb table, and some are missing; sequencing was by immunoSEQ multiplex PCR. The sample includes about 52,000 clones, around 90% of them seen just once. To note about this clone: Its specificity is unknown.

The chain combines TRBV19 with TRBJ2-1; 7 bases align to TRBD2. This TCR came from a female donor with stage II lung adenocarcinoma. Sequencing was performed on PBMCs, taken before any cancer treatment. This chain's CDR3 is CASSFAPLADYNEQFF. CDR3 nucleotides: TGTGCCAGTAGTTTCGCCCCCCTAGCGGACTACAATGAGCAGTTCTTC.